This T cell receptor (beta chain) was found in a study of siplizumab effects on memory and regulatory T cells. Points from the study as a whole: The drug siplizumab significantly decreased the alloreactive sequences that could be traced to unstimulated CD4+ memory cells.

The V and J ends lost 0 bases and 7 bases respectively, with 13 bases between them. There are 14 residues in the CDR3. Germline V gene data show CDR1 as SQVTM and CDR2 as ANQGSEA. Repertoires were generated with immunoSEQ multiplex PCR, while TCRdb's copy carries only in-frame clones and drops some. This table has 99,000 or so clones, roughly 94% appearing once. On this clone itself: Its antigen is currently unknown.

This TCR was recovered from a human donor in good health. The sample was non-Treg CD4+ T cells sorted from blood. The chain uses TRBV29-1 and TRBJ2-1; D may be TRBD2 (6 bases). In DNA form, the CDR3 reads TGCAGCGTTGAAGAAAGACTAGTAAGGAATGAGCAGTTCTTC. Translating gives CSVEERLVRNEQFF.